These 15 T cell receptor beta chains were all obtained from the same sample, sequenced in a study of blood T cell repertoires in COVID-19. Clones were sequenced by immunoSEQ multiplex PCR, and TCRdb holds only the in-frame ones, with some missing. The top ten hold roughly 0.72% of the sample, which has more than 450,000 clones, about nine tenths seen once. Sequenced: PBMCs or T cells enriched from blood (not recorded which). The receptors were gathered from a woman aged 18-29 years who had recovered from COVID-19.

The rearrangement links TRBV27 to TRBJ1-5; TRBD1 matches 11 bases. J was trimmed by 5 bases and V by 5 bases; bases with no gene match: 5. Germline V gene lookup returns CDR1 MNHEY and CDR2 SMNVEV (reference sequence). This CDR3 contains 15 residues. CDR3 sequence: CASSRGQGGDQPQHF. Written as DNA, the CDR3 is TGTGCCAGCAGTCGGGGACAGGGGGGAGATCAGCCCCAGCATTTT.

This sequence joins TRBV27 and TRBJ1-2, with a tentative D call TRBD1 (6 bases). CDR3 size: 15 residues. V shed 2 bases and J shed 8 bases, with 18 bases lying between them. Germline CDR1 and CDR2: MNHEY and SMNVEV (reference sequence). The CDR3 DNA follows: TGTGCCAGCAGTTTAAGTCCCCAGGGGCGTTGCGGCTACACCTTC. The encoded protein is CASSLSPQGRCGYTF.

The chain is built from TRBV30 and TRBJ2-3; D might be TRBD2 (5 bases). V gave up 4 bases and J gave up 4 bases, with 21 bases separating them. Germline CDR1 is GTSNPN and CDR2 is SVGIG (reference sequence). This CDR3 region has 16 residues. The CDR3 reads CAWTKVGIRGADTQYF. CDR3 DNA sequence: TGTGCCTGGACCAAAGTTGGGATTCGGGGAGCAGATACGCAGTATTTT.

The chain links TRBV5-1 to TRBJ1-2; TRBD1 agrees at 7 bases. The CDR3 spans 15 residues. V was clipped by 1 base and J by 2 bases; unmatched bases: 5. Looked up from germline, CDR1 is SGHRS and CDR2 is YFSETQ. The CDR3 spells CASSLTGVKNYGYTF. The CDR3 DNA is TGCGCCAGCAGCTTGACAGGGGTCAAGAACTATGGCTACACCTTC. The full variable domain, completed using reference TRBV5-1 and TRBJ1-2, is KAGVTQTPRYLIKTRGQQVTLSCSPISGHRSVSWYQQTPGQGLQFLFEYFSETQRNKGNFPGRFSGRQFSNSRSEMNVSTLELGDSALYLCASSLTGVKNYGYTFGSGTRLTVV.

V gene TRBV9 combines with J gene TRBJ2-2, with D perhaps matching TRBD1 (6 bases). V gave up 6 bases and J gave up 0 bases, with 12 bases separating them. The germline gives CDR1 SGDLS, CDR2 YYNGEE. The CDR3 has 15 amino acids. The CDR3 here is CASKGGNTNTGELFF. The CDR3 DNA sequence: TGTGCCAGCAAAGGGGGAAATACGAACACCGGGGAGCTGTTTTTT.

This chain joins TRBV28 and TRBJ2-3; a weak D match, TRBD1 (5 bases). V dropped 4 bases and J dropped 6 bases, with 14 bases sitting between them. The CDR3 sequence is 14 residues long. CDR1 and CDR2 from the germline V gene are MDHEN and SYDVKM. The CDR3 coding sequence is TGTGCCAGCAGTTCCCTCGTACCAGGGGATACGCAGTATTTT. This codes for CASSSLVPGDTQYF.

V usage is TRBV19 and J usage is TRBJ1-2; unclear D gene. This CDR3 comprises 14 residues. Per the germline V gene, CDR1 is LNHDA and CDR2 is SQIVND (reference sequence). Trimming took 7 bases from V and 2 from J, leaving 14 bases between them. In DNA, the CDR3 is TGTGCCAGTAAAGCGCGGGGAGTAAACTATGGCTACACCTTC. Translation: CASKARGVNYGYTF. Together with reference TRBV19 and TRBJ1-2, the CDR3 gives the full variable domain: DGGITQSPKYLFRKEGQNVTLSCEQNLNHDAMYWYRQDPGQGLRLIYYSQIVNDFQKGDIAEGYSVSREKKESFPLTVTSAQKNPTAFYLCASKARGVNYGYTFGSGTRLTVV.

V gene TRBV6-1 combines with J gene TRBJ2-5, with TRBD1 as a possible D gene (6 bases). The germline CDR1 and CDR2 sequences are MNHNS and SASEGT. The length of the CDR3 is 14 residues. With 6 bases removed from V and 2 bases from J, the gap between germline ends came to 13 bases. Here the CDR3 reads CASRTRGSQETQYF. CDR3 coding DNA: TGTGCCAGCAGGACCAGGGGCTCACAAGAGACCCAGTACTTC.

The chain's CDR3 is CASAGQVYEQYF. Written as DNA, the CDR3 is TGTGCCAGCGCAGGGCAGGTCTACGAGCAGTACTTC. The rearrangement joins TRBV2 to TRBJ2-7, with D possibly TRBD1 on 5 matching bases. Trimming pared 8 bases from V and 3 bases from J, leaving 11 bases between. There are 12 residues in the CDR3. Germline V gene lookup returns CDR1 SNHLY and CDR2 FYNNEI. Drawing the rest from reference TRBV2 and TRBJ2-7, the complete variable domain is EPEVTQTPSHQVTQMGQEVILRCVPISNHLYFYWYRQILGQKVEFLVSFYNNEISEKSEIFDDQFSVERPDGSNFTLKIRSTKLEDSAMYFCASAGQVYEQYFGPGTRLTVT.

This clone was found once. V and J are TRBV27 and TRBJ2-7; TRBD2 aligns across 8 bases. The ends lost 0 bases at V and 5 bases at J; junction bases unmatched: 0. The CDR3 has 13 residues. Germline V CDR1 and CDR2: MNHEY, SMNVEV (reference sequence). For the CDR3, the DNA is TGTGCCAGCAGTTTATCTAGCGGGGACGAGCAGTACTTC. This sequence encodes CASSLSSGDEQYF.

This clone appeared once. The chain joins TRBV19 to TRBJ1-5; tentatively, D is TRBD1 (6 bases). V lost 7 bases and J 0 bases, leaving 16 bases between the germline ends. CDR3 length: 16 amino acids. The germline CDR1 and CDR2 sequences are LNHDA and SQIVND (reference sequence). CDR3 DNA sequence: TGTGCCAGTACGAGGGGACAACTCGATAGCAATCAGCCCCAGCATTTT. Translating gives CASTRGQLDSNQPQHF.

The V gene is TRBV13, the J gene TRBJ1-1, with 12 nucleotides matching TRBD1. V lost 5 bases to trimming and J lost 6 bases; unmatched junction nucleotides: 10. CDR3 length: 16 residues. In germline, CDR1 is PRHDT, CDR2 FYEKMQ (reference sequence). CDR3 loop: CASSPGTGGVGAEAFF. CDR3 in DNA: TGTGCCAGCAGCCCTGGGACAGGGGGCGTTGGGGCTGAAGCTTTCTTT.

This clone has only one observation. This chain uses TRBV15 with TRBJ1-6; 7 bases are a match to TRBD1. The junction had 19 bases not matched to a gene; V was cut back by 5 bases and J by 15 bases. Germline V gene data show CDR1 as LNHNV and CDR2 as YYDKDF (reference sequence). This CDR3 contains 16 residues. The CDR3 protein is CATSFDRANPLSLLHF. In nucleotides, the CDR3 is TGTGCCACCAGCTTCGACAGGGCAAATCCACTAAGCCTCCTCCACTTT.

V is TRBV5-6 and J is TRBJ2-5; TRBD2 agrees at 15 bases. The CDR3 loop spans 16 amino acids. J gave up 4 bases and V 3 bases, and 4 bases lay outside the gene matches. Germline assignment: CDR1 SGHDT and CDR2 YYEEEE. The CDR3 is CASSWGLAGGGETQYF. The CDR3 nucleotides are TGTGCCAGCAGCTGGGGACTAGCGGGGGGCGGAGAGACCCAGTACTTC.

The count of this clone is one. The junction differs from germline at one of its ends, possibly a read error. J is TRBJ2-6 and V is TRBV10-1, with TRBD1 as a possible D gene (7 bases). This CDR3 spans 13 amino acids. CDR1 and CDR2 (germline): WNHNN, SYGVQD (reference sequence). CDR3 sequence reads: CASSPQGGNVLTF. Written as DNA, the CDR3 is TGCGCCAGCAGTCCCCAGGGGGGCAACGTCCTGACTTTC.